Listed below are T cell receptor beta chains from one sample, sequenced in a study of blood T cell repertoires in COVID-19. Clones were read by immunoSEQ multiplex PCR, and TCRdb kept only the in-frame ones, dropping some. The sample holds 190,000 or so clones; 70% to 90% are singletons and the top ten take around 3%. The sample consisted of peripheral blood. These receptor sequences come from a man between 35 and 55 years old with active or convalescent COVID-19. Each CDR3 is given without its conserved first and last residue.

v_gene	j_gene	CDR3aa
TRBV25-1	TRBJ1-1	ASSEYNPVNTEAF
TRBV7-3	TRBJ2-3	ASSPGGNTQY
TRBV6-5	TRBJ1-5	ASRLYSNQPQH
TRBV14	TRBJ1-2	ASSLGGTGVNYGYT
TRBV30	TRBJ2-1	AWSVRNEQF
TRBV29-1	TRBJ1-1	SVDRGTADTEAF
TRBV19	TRBJ2-2	ASSIDLLLNTGELF
TRBV20-1	TRBJ2-6	SAQGANVLT
TRBV5-1	TRBJ1-1	ASSPLPGPGATEAF
TRBV28	TRBJ1-5	ASSSTNQPQH